Below, 8 T cell receptor beta chains from the same sample are listed, as sequenced in a study of identical twins. TCRdb redid the calling of the 5' RACE reads with MiXCR, one entry per CDR3 protein. The table includes under 20,000 distinct CDR3 sequences, just under 70% detected once. The sequenced material came from memory (CD45RO+) T cells sorted from blood. These TCRs come from a woman between 18 and 29 years old in good health. This table probably holds off-target reads from a library built for another chain.

This rearrangement joins TRBV3-1 to TRBJ2-7, with a tentative D call TRBD1 (5 bases). Trimming pared 2 bases from V and 2 bases from J, leaving 10 bases between. The CDR3 covers 14 residues. The germline CDR1 and CDR2 sequences are LGHDT and YNNKEL (reference sequence). CDR3 amino acids: CASSQQGLTYEQYF. CDR3 DNA: TGTGCCAGCAGCCAACAGGGCCTTACCTACGAGCAGTACTTC.

This clonotype was observed a handful of times. The chain has TRBV11-2 and TRBJ2-3; D may be TRBD2 (6 bases). The CDR3 spans 15 residues. CDR1 is SGHAT, CDR2 FQNNGV, per germline. V lost 4 bases, J lost 1 base, and 12 bases lay in between. CDR3 region: CASSSQRARTDTQYF. The DNA for the CDR3 is TGTGCCAGCAGCTCGCAGCGGGCACGCACAGATACGCAGTATTTT.

This clonotype was recorded only once. The CDR3 DNA reads TGTGCCATCGGAAGCGGGAGCTCCTACGAGCAGTACTTC. Translated: CAIGSGSSYEQYF. The rearrangement joins TRBV10-3 to TRBJ2-7; 8 bases align to TRBD2. Trimming at V came to 8 bases and at J to 0 bases, leaving 3 bases not matched to a gene. This CDR3 has 13 amino acids. Per the germline V gene, CDR1 is ENHRY and CDR2 is SYGVKD.

The chain recombines TRBV12-3 or TRBV12-4 with TRBJ2-2, with 8 positions matching TRBD2. Losses at the gene ends were 5 bases for V and 5 bases for J; bases not matched to a gene: 7. CDR3 length: 15 residues. The CDR3 loop is CASSRGLGVTGELFF. CDR3 bases: TGTGCCAGCAGTCGGGGACTAGGAGTTACCGGGGAGCTGTTTTTT.

This chain uses TRBV4-1 with TRBJ2-1; D is uncertain. Germline V lookup: CDR1 MGHRA, CDR2 YSYEKL. There are 14 residues in the CDR3. Trimming left V 3 bases short and J 5 bases short, with 11 bases between. The CDR3 bases are TGCGCCAGCAGCCAGGCGAGGATCCACAATGAGCAGTTCTTC. It encodes CASSQARIHNEQFF.

The chain uses TRBV15 and TRBJ2-3; D gene uncertain. This CDR3 spans 13 amino acids. Germline assignment: CDR1 LNHNV and CDR2 YYDKDF (reference sequence). Trimming cost V 1 base and J 4 bases, with 6 bases left between them. CDR3 coding DNA: TGTGCCACCAGCAGAGTTAGGGCAGATACGCAGTATTTT. Translating it yields CATSRVRADTQYF.

V usage is TRBV28 and J usage is TRBJ2-5, with a weak D call TRBD2 (6 bases). The CDR3 is 14 amino acids. In germline, CDR1 is MDHEN, CDR2 SYDVKM. The V and J ends lost 6 bases and 9 bases respectively, with 20 bases between them. Here the CDR3 DNA reads TGTGCCAGCAGCTACGGGACTCATAGGGAGGCCCAGTACTTC. Its translation: CASSYGTHREAQYF.

This clonotype has only one observation. The CDR3 here is CASSQGVTSSYNEQFF. Here the CDR3 DNA reads TGTGCCAGCAGCCAAGGGGTGACTAGCTCCTACAATGAGCAGTTCTTC. The rearrangement uses TRBV3-1 and TRBJ2-1, with D maybe TRBD2 (6 bases). Trimming removed 1 base at V and 0 bases at J, with 10 bases between. Germline lookup yields CDR1 LGHDT and CDR2 YNNKEL (reference sequence). The CDR3 is 16 amino acids.